One sample yielded the 8 T cell receptor beta chains listed below, sequenced in a study of graft-versus-host responses after intestinal transplantation. Antigens of these TCRs are unknown. Produced via immunoSEQ multiplex PCR; TCRdb's table is partial and in-frame only. The table records just under 85,000 clones, more than 85% of them present only once. The sample was unstimulated CD8+ T cells sorted from spleen or lymph node cells, taken before transplant. These receptors were collected from a human donor who was the organ donor for an intestinal transplant.

This clone was recorded once. The chain links TRBV19 to TRBJ2-3, with 7 bases fitting TRBD2. CDR3 size: 15 residues. V lost 7 bases to trimming and J lost 0 bases; unmatched junction nucleotides: 7. Germline loops: CDR1 LNHDA, CDR2 SQIVND (reference sequence). CDR3 in DNA: TGTGCCAGTATCCCCAGCGGGGATAGCACAGATACGCAGTATTTT. Translating it yields CASIPSGDSTDTQYF. Full variable domain (missing parts from reference TRBV19 and TRBJ2-3): DGGITQSPKYLFRKEGQNVTLSCEQNLNHDAMYWYRQDPGQGLRLIYYSQIVNDFQKGDIAEGYSVSREKKESFPLTVTSAQKNPTAFYLCASIPSGDSTDTQYFGPGTRLTVL.

The genes are TRBV30 and TRBJ1-2; D not certain. This CDR3 spans 12 amino acids. Trimming took 5 bases from V and 8 from J, leaving 15 bases between them. CDR1 and CDR2 (germline): GTSNPN, SVGIG (reference sequence). CDR3 amino acids: CAWSSGVSGYTF. In nucleotides, the CDR3 is TGTGCCTGGTCAAGCGGAGTCTCGGGCTACACCTTC.

The chain recombines TRBV7-9 with TRBJ1-2; D not certain. This CDR3 comprises 14 residues. From germline, CDR1 is SEHNR and CDR2 FQNEAQ (reference sequence). V was pared by 1 base and J by 8 bases, with 14 bases between. In DNA form, the CDR3 reads TGTGCCAGCAGCTTAGATCCAAGGTTATTCGGCTACACCTTC. This codes for CASSLDPRLFGYTF.

Here the CDR3 reads CASSQVRAGELFF. In DNA form, the CDR3 reads TGCGCCAGCAGCCAAGTAAGGGCCGGGGAGCTGTTTTTT. The chain carries TRBV4-1 and TRBJ2-2; D not certain. Germline CDR1 MGHRA, CDR2 YSYEKL. This CDR3 is 13 amino acids long. Trimming removed 1 base at V and 6 bases at J, with 6 bases between.

The rearrangement uses TRBV21-1 and TRBJ2-5; TRBD2, the table's D call, lacks a check against the DNA. TRBV21-1 has pseudogene status. The CDR3 has 18 amino acids. The CDR3 region is CASSKAGGRARYQETQYF. In DNA, the CDR3 is TGTGCCAGCAGCAAAGCTGGCGGGAGGGCCCGCTACCAAGAGACCCAGTACTTC.

This clone was detected once. This chain links TRBV5-6 with TRBJ2-3; possible D gene TRBD1, 5 bases. The germline V gene encodes CDR1 SGHDT and CDR2 YYEEEE. Trimming pared 5 bases from V and 2 bases from J, leaving 6 bases between. The CDR3 runs to 12 residues. In DNA, the CDR3 is TGTGCCAGCAGGGGGCTCACAGATACGCAGTATTTT. Protein product: CASRGLTDTQYF.

The rearrangement links TRBV4-1 to TRBJ2-5; D is undetermined. This CDR3 contains 12 residues. CDR1 MGHRA and CDR2 YSYEKL come from the germline V gene. Deletions cut 4 bases from V and 8 bases from J, with 11 bases between. The chain's CDR3 is CASSPAGKTQYF. The CDR3 region has the DNA TGCGCCAGCAGCCCAGCTGGGAAAACCCAGTACTTC.

The V and J genes are TRBV4-1 and TRBJ1-1; 7 positions agree with TRBD1. CDR1 and CDR2 (germline): MGHRA, YSYEKL. This CDR3 has 14 amino acids. V dropped 0 bases and J dropped 5; count of bases not matched to a gene: 3. CDR3 loop: CASSQEPGGTEAFF. In DNA form, the CDR3 reads TGCGCCAGCAGCCAAGAACCAGGGGGGACTGAAGCTTTCTTT.